This T cell receptor beta chain came from a study of blood T cell repertoires in COVID-19. Across the whole study: Both acute and convalescent COVID-19 samples were obtained from the United States, Italy and Spain.

The repertoire was sequenced with immunoSEQ multiplex PCR; TCRdb's copy has only in-frame clones and lacks some. The sample yields around 250,000 clones, 85% to 90% seen once. The study assigned cohorts using participant-reported clinical history. Material for sequencing was PBMCs or T cells enriched from blood (not recorded which). This receptor was taken from a man aged 50-60 years who had been exposed to COVID-19.

The CDR3 DNA reads as TGTGCCAGCAGCTTCCCAGGGTTAGGCTACACCTTC. Amino acid sequence: CASSFPGLGYTF. The chain has TRBV7-9 and TRBJ1-2; weak D call: TRBD1 (5 bases). Trimming pared 3 bases from V and 8 bases from J, leaving 10 bases between. The germline gives CDR1 SEHNR, CDR2 FQNEAQ (reference sequence). The CDR3 runs to 12 residues.